These 9 T cell receptor beta chains came from one sample sequenced in a study of blood T cells in healthy people across ages. It was with a sample-barcoded 5' primer and a J-beta primer mix that a second PCR of about 7 to 12 cycles was run. One entry per CDR3 protein results from TCRdb running MiXCR on the 5' RACE reads. Of around 870,000 distinct CDR3 sequences listed, under 30% are singletons. The sequencing input was blood. All receptors come from a woman older than 75 in good health.

The chain recombines TRBV7-9 with TRBJ2-5; no clear D. CDR1 is SEHNR, CDR2 FQNEAQ, per germline (reference sequence). The CDR3 sequence is 14 residues long. Trimming removed 4 bases from V and 0 bases from J, with 9 bases in between. CDR3 in amino acids: CASSSGSYQETQYF. CDR3 bases: TGTGCCAGCAGCTCTGGATCCTACCAAGAGACCCAGTACTTC.

The chain has TRBV24-1 and TRBJ1-4; the D gene is possibly TRBD1 (5 bases). This CDR3 has 15 amino acids. Per the germline V gene, CDR1 is KGHDR and CDR2 is SFDVKD. Trimming took off 3 bases at V and 4 bases at J, with 11 bases between the two ends. This CDR3 reads CATSDPGTGNEKLFF. DNA for the CDR3: TGTGCCACCAGTGATCCGGGGACGGGTAATGAAAAACTGTTTTTT.

This clonotype turned up a few times. The chain has TRBV4-3 and TRBJ2-7, with D possibly matching TRBD1 (5 bases). From germline, CDR1 is LGHNA and CDR2 YSLEER. The length of the CDR3 is 15 residues. V shed 0 bases and J shed 7 bases, with 16 bases lying between them. CDR3 loop: CASSQDRASYNEQYF. Here the CDR3 DNA reads TGCGCCAGCAGCCAAGACAGGGCGTCCTACAATGAGCAGTACTTC.

This clonotype was seen many times. The chain recombines TRBV5-4 with TRBJ2-3; 12 bases are a match to TRBD2. The V and J ends lost 2 bases and 3 bases, in that order; junction bases with no gene match: 4. The CDR3 extends over 16 amino acids. Germline V gene lookup returns CDR1 SGHNT and CDR2 YYREEE (reference sequence). The CDR3 loop is CASSLLAGGGTDTQYF. The CDR3 DNA reads TGTGCCAGCAGCTTACTAGCGGGGGGTGGTACAGATACGCAGTATTTT. Full variable domain (remainder filled in from reference TRBV5-4 and TRBJ2-3): ETGVTQSPTHLIKTRGQQVTLRCSSQSGHNTVSWYQQALGQGPQFIFQYYREEENGRGNFPPRFSGLQFPNYSSELNVNALELDDSALYLCASSLLAGGGTDTQYFGPGTRLTVL.

The chain links TRBV3-1 to TRBJ2-1; tentatively, D is TRBD2 (6 bases). This CDR3 comprises 16 residues. V was shortened by 5 bases and J by 1 base, with 15 bases between the two germline ends. Germline V lookup: CDR1 LGHDT, CDR2 YNNKEL (reference sequence). The CDR3 reads CASSVLGRRSYNEQFF. DNA for the CDR3: TGTGCCAGCAGCGTTCTCGGGAGAAGGTCCTACAATGAGCAGTTCTTC.

As for this clonotype: Mismatch with germline at one junction end may stem from a read error. The V gene is TRBV11-2, the J gene TRBJ1-2, with D perhaps TRBD1 (5 bases). The germline gives CDR1 SGHAT, CDR2 FQNNGV. The CDR3 totals 13 residues. CDR3 sequence (DNA): TGTGCCGGCAGCCCCGACAGCAACTATGGCTACACCTTC. It specifies CAGSPDSNYGYTF.

The genes are TRBV2 and TRBJ1-5, with a possible D match to TRBD1 (5 bases). Trimming left V 0 bases short and J 7 bases short, with 13 bases between. Germline values: CDR1 SNHLY, CDR2 FYNNEI. CDR3 length equals 15 residues. CDR3 bases: TGTGCCAGCAGTGAAGCCGGGAGCAGGGTGCAGCCCCAGCATTTT. Amino acids: CASSEAGSRVQPQHF.

This clonotype was counted a few times. The V gene is TRBV3-1, the J gene TRBJ2-4; 8 bases line up with TRBD1. Germline values: CDR1 LGHDT, CDR2 YNNKEL (reference sequence). The CDR3 is 16 residues long. V shed 0 bases and J 3 bases; nucleotides not matched to a gene: 4. The chain's CDR3 is CASSQDRGLGKNIQYF. CDR3 DNA sequence: TGTGCCAGCAGCCAAGACAGGGGGCTTGGCAAAAACATTCAGTACTTC.

This clonotype was observed many times. The chain carries TRBV20-1 and TRBJ1-2, with 8 bases aligning to TRBD1. The J segment lost 1 base and the V segment lost 0 bases, leaving 7 bases of the junction unmatched. Germline V gene data show CDR1 as DFQATT and CDR2 as SNEGSKA (reference sequence). The length of the CDR3 is 16 residues. The CDR3 here is CSARDLGQVDNYGYTF. Here the CDR3 DNA reads TGCAGTGCTAGAGATCTGGGACAGGTGGATAACTATGGCTACACCTTC.